This TCR beta chain was obtained from a study of a mutant IDH1 vaccine in newly diagnosed glioma. Whole-study results and caveats: Vaccine-induced responses were seen in roughly 93% of patients, spanning several MHC alleles.

From germline, CDR1 is LNHNV and CDR2 YYDKDF (reference sequence). The CDR3 is made up of 14 amino acids. Between the trimmed V and J ends, which lost 5 bases and 8 bases, there was a span of 16 bases. Clones were sequenced by immunoSEQ multiplex PCR, and TCRdb holds only the in-frame ones, with some missing. Of 15,000 or so clones listed, around four fifths are singletons. Time point of the sample: baseline, week 1 (first vaccination visit). Treatment indicated: pre-vaccination baseline after standard-of-care therapy. Donors had new WHO grade 3 or 4 IDH1-mutant, ATRX-lost astrocytomas. Comments on this clone: The antigen is unknown.

The receptor was isolated from a middle-aged man with glioma. The specimen comprised PBMCs, sampled from a glioma patient treated with radiotherapy, temozolomide or both. The rearrangement links TRBV15 to TRBJ2-1; D uncertain. CDR3 loop: CATSGVQKNDEQFF. The DNA of the CDR3 is TGTGCCACCAGCGGTGTGCAAAAAAACGATGAGCAGTTCTTC.